Each of the 9 T cell receptor beta chains below was sequenced from the same sample in a study of molecular identifiers for immune sequencing clone quantification. TCRdb itself ran the PCR reads through MiXCR, one entry per CDR3 protein. The sample lists about 86,000 distinct CDR3 sequences; approximately 23% were seen once. Sequencing was carried out using naive CD8+ T cells from blood, with Jurkat cell RNA spiked in. Subset denoted: FACS-sorted CD8+CD4-CCR7+CD45RA+ naive T cells. These receptors all stem from a human donor in good health. Some libraries in this study had Jurkat cell RNA spiked in.

This clonotype showed up many times. The chain joins TRBV10-3 to TRBJ1-2; D call uncertain. The CDR3 consists of 14 residues. CDR1 ENHRY and CDR2 SYGVKD come from the germline V gene. Trimming pared 2 bases from V and 7 bases from J, leaving 14 bases between. The CDR3 here is CAISEGSRSGGYTF. In DNA, the CDR3 is TGTGCCATCAGTGAGGGGTCAAGGTCCGGTGGCTACACCTTC.

This clonotype has a count of ten or more. V usage is TRBV7-9 and J usage is TRBJ2-3; D could derive from TRBD1 or TRBD2 (5 bases each). CDR3 length: 12 residues. V lost 6 bases and J lost 5, with 9 bases in between. The germline V gene encodes CDR1 SEHNR and CDR2 FQNEAQ (reference sequence). The CDR3 spells CASRGTRDTQYF. In DNA form, the CDR3 reads TGTGCCAGCAGGGGGACGCGAGATACGCAGTATTTT.

The chain couples TRBV12-3 or TRBV12-4 to TRBJ2-7; 9 nucleotides match TRBD2. The CDR3 extends over 18 amino acids. The trim removed 7 bases at V and 0 bases at J, leaving 16 bases unmatched. This CDR3 reads CASTPPAGGRVSSYEQYF. The CDR3 nucleotides are TGTGCCAGCACCCCCCCGGCGGGAGGGAGAGTAAGCTCCTACGAGCAGTACTTC.

A remark on this clonotype: It may be a read error: a sequence one base away is much more abundant. In DNA, the CDR3 is TGTGCCAGCATGACAGGGGTGGACACTGAAGCTTTCTTT. Residues: CASMTGVDTEAFF. The rearrangement links TRBV6-2 or TRBV6-3 to TRBJ1-1; TRBD1 matches 8 bases. This CDR3 comprises 13 residues. The junction had 4 bases not matched to a gene; V was cut back by 7 bases and J by 3 bases. Per germline, CDR1 MNHEY and CDR2 SVGEGT.

This clonotype was seen a handful of times. The chain joins TRBV7-9 to TRBJ2-5; D unclear. Germline assignment: CDR1 SEHNR and CDR2 FQNEAQ (reference sequence). V gave up 5 bases and J gave up 1 base, with 8 bases separating them. This CDR3 has 13 amino acids. The CDR3 DNA is TGTGCCAGCAGCCTAGACATCCAAGAGACCCAGTACTTC. Translating gives CASSLDIQETQYF. Drawing the rest from reference TRBV7-9 and TRBJ2-5, the complete variable domain is DTGVSQNPRHKITKRGQNVTFRCDPISEHNRLYWYRQTLGQGPEFLTYFQNEAQLEKSRLLSDRFSAERPKGSFSTLEIQRTEQGDSAMYLCASSLDIQETQYFGPGTRLLVL.

The CDR3 DNA follows: TGTGCCAGCAGCTGGGAAGGGGGCGGGAGCGGGTACGAGCAGTACTTC. Its translation is CASSWEGGGSGYEQYF. The gene calls are TRBV5-4 and TRBJ2-7, with D perhaps being TRBD1 or TRBD2 (7 bases each). The CDR3 is made up of 16 amino acids. Germline V gene data show CDR1 as SGHNT and CDR2 as YYREEE (reference sequence). V was trimmed by 3 bases and J by 4 bases, leaving 20 bases between them.

This clonotype was seen many times. The chain combines TRBV7-9 with TRBJ2-3; either TRBD1 or TRBD2 may supply D (5 bases each). Germline V gene data show CDR1 as SEHNR and CDR2 as FQNEAQ (reference sequence). Between the trimmed V and J ends, which lost 4 bases and 2 bases, there was a span of 7 bases. CDR3 size: 13 residues. CDR3 nucleotide sequence: TGTGCCAGCAGCTGGGGACCCACAGATACGCAGTATTTT. Translation: CASSWGPTDTQYF.

This sequence joins TRBV4-3 and TRBJ2-3, with D maybe TRBD1 (7 bases). This CDR3 comprises 17 residues. Trimming left V 7 bases short and J 3 bases short, with 23 bases between. The germline V gene encodes CDR1 LGHNA and CDR2 YSLEER. CDR3 region: CASNQGVGTGATDTQYF. In DNA form, the CDR3 reads TGCGCCAGCAACCAGGGGGTGGGGACGGGGGCGACAGATACGCAGTATTTT.

V usage is TRBV9 and J usage is TRBJ2-5; D gene unclear. Germline CDR1 reads SGDLS; CDR2 reads YYNGEE. The CDR3 runs 12 residues. V was pared by 3 bases and J by 2 bases, with 5 bases between. The CDR3 DNA reads as TGTGCCAGCAGCGCTGATCAAGAGACCCAGTACTTC. It encodes CASSADQETQYF.